What follows is one TCR beta chain and its context. The data derive from a study of breast tumors, draining lymph nodes, adjacent tissues. TCRdb re-called the multiplex PCR reads with MiXCR, one entry per CDR3 protein. The repertoire has roughly 260,000 distinct CDR3 sequences, 30% of them found once; the top ten carry over 0.95%. Samples came from axillary lymph nodes draining the breast cancer. The CDR3 loop spans 16 amino acids. Trimming cost V 3 bases and J 9 bases; bases outside gene matches: 10. Germline V lookup: CDR1 ENHRY, CDR2 SYGVKD. This chain joins TRBV10-3 and TRBJ1-6; 8 nucleotides align to TRBD1. This receptor was identified in a female donor with breast cancer. Some clones in this sample may be carry-over from other donors' samples. Sequencing was done on a sample of axillary lymph node tissue. The DNA for the CDR3 is TGTGCCATCAGTGACGCTCCCGGGACAGGTGGTTCACCCCTCCACTTT. As protein: CAISDAPGTGGSPLHF.